These 29 T cell receptor beta chains originate from one sample sequenced in a study of shared clonotypes between healthy human individuals. This table comes from immunoSEQ multiplex PCR, and its TCRdb copy is limited to in-frame clones, with some not included. The sample contains about 1.5 million clones, around 97% of which appear only once. The sequencing input was naive CD4+ T cells sorted from blood. The subset was: CD45RA+ positively selected. The receptors were gathered from a man younger than 45 in good health.

About this clone itself: The identical CDR3 is also encoded by other nucleotide sequences in the sample. This rearrangement joins TRBV18 to TRBJ2-1, with 10 bases identical to TRBD2. From germline, CDR1 is KGHSH and CDR2 LQKENI. The CDR3 is 15 amino acids. V lost 3 bases to trimming and J lost 5 bases; unmatched junction nucleotides: 4. CDR3 nucleotides: TGTGCCAGCTCACCCCTAGCGGGAGATCACAATGAGCAGTTCTTC. Amino acids: CASSPLAGDHNEQFF.

This chain connects TRBV27 to TRBJ2-3; possibly TRBD2 for D (6 bases). Germline CDR1 and CDR2: MNHEY and SMNVEV (reference sequence). CDR3 length: 15 amino acids. V lost 10 bases, J lost 0 bases, and 17 bases lay in between. The CDR3 region has the DNA TGTGCCACCTGCGGCGCGGGGTGGAGCACAGATACGCAGTATTTT. The encoded protein is CATCGAGWSTDTQYF.

The chain couples TRBV28 to TRBJ2-3; possibly TRBD2 for D (5 bases). The CDR3 covers 12 residues. The V gene's germline CDR1 is MDHEN and CDR2 SYDVKM. Trimming took off 3 bases at V and 8 bases at J, with 9 bases between the two ends. CDR3 in amino acids: CASSLAAGTQYF. The CDR3 bases are TGTGCCAGCAGTTTGGCGGCGGGTACGCAGTATTTT.

The chain is built from TRBV25-1 and TRBJ2-1; a weak D match, TRBD2 (6 bases). Germline V gene lookup returns CDR1 MGHDK and CDR2 SYGVNS. This CDR3 has 16 residues. With 8 bases removed from V and 7 bases from J, the gap between germline ends came to 24 bases. CDR3 in DNA: TGTGCCAGCTCCAAAACCGGCGGGACCAACGTAAATGAGCAGTTCTTC. Translation gives CASSKTGGTNVNEQFF.

This chain joins TRBV19 and TRBJ2-5, with 7 positions matching TRBD2. V lost 5 bases, J lost 5 bases, and 14 bases stayed unmatched. Germline CDR1 reads LNHDA; CDR2 reads SQIVND (reference sequence). The CDR3 is 16 amino acids. CDR3 amino acids: CASSVFGGSVGETQYF. The DNA for the CDR3 is TGTGCCAGTAGTGTGTTTGGCGGGAGTGTTGGGGAGACCCAGTACTTC.

The chain recombines TRBV25-1 with TRBJ2-3, with 11 bases fitting TRBD2. The CDR3 has 15 amino acids. Germline V gene lookup returns CDR1 MGHDK and CDR2 SYGVNS. The ends lost 4 bases at V and 1 base at J; junction bases unmatched: 1. CDR3 bases: TGTGCCAGCAGTGGGGGACTAGCGGGCACAGATACGCAGTATTTT. It codes for CASSGGLAGTDTQYF. The variable domain in full, with the rest retrieved from reference TRBV25-1 and TRBJ2-3, is EADIYQTPRYLVIGTGKKITLECSQTMGHDKMYWYQQDPGMELHLIHYSYGVNSTEKGDLSSESTVSRIRTEHFPLTLESARPSHTSQYLCASSGGLAGTDTQYFGPGTRLTVL.

The rearrangement joins TRBV28 to TRBJ1-1; TRBD1 is a possible D gene (6 bases). Looked up from germline, CDR1 is MDHEN and CDR2 is SYDVKM. The CDR3 loop spans 16 amino acids. Trimming pared 5 bases from V and 1 base from J, leaving 17 bases between. The CDR3 spells CASSPGTLDRNTEAFF. The CDR3 DNA reads as TGTGCCAGCAGTCCCGGGACACTGGATCGGAACACTGAAGCTTTCTTT.

The V and J genes are TRBV28 and TRBJ1-2, with D hard to call. The CDR3 has 13 amino acids. CDR1 is MDHEN, CDR2 SYDVKM, per germline. V shed 4 bases and J shed 4 bases, with 10 bases lying between them. CDR3 protein: CASSYDLAYGYTF. The CDR3 region has the DNA TGTGCCAGCAGTTATGACCTTGCCTATGGCTACACCTTC.

The chain has TRBV2 and TRBJ2-5, with 12 bases matching TRBD2. Germline lookup yields CDR1 SNHLY and CDR2 FYNNEI. This CDR3 region has 14 residues. Trimming removed 5 bases from V and 4 bases from J; junction bases left unmatched: 2. For the CDR3, the DNA is TGTGCCAGCAGTACTAGCGGGAGGTCAGAGACCCAGTACTTC. Protein: CASSTSGRSETQYF. The full variable domain, its missing parts supplied by reference TRBV2 and TRBJ2-5, is EPEVTQTPSHQVTQMGQEVILRCVPISNHLYFYWYRQILGQKVEFLVSFYNNEISEKSEIFDDQFSVERPDGSNFTLKIRSTKLEDSAMYFCASSTSGRSETQYFGPGTRLLVL.

The V gene is TRBV10-3, the J gene TRBJ1-1; D unclear. The CDR3 is 14 amino acids. V dropped 6 bases and J dropped 1 base, with 12 bases sitting between them. CDR1 and CDR2 from the germline V gene are ENHRY and SYGVKD. The chain's CDR3 is CAISQTVKNTEAFF. The DNA of the CDR3 is TGTGCCATCAGCCAGACGGTAAAGAACACTGAAGCTTTCTTT.

The J gene is TRBJ2-1, the V gene TRBV11-3; 8 bases map to TRBD2. The CDR3 spans 15 residues. With 5 bases clipped from V and 4 bases from J, the junction kept 7 bases outside the gene matches. Germline V lookup: CDR1 SGHNT, CDR2 YENEEA. Written as DNA, the CDR3 is TGTGCCAGCAGCCGGGAGGGCCACGGGTACAATGAGCAGTTCTTC. Encoded protein: CASSREGHGYNEQFF.

The chain couples TRBV5-8 to TRBJ2-5; 8 positions agree with TRBD2. The germline gives CDR1 SGHTS, CDR2 YDEGEE. With 0 bases clipped from V and 6 bases from J, the junction kept 4 bases outside the gene matches. CDR3 length: 14 amino acids. CDR3 loop: CASSLGPSGQTQYF. The CDR3 bases are TGTGCCAGCAGCTTGGGTCCTAGCGGGCAGACCCAGTACTTC.

The V and J genes are TRBV28 and TRBJ2-1; 7 bases align to TRBD1. After removal of 7 bases from V and 8 bases from J, the junction contained 8 bases not matched to a gene. This CDR3 comprises 13 residues. The germline CDR1 and CDR2 sequences are MDHEN and SYDVKM. The CDR3 protein is CASNRGGHDEQFF. CDR3 in DNA: TGTGCCAGCAATCGAGGGGGCCATGATGAGCAGTTCTTC.

The chain joins TRBV19 to TRBJ2-2; possible D gene TRBD2, 6 bases. Trimming pared 3 bases from V and 4 bases from J, leaving 12 bases between. Germline CDR1 is LNHDA and CDR2 is SQIVND (reference sequence). The CDR3 is made up of 15 amino acids. The CDR3: CASSISQGLTGELFF. The CDR3 region has the DNA TGTGCCAGTAGTATCTCTCAGGGACTCACCGGGGAGCTGTTTTTT. The variable domain in full, completed from reference TRBV19 and TRBJ2-2, reads DGGITQSPKYLFRKEGQNVTLSCEQNLNHDAMYWYRQDPGQGLRLIYYSQIVNDFQKGDIAEGYSVSREKKESFPLTVTSAQKNPTAFYLCASSISQGLTGELFFGEGSRLTVL.

The J gene is TRBJ1-4, the V gene TRBV29-1; D is unresolved. CDR3 length: 14 residues. V was trimmed by 1 base and J by 5 bases, leaving 11 bases between them. Looked up from germline, CDR1 is SQVTM and CDR2 is ANQGSEA. The CDR3 loop is CSVEVKGRNEKLFF. The CDR3 bases are TGCAGCGTTGAAGTTAAAGGGAGGAATGAAAAACTGTTTTTT.

The rearrangement uses TRBV5-4 and TRBJ2-2, with TRBD2 matching 11 bases. V shed 4 bases, J shed 0 bases, and the junction held 5 bases outside the gene matches. This CDR3 comprises 17 residues. Germline V CDR1 and CDR2: SGHNT, YYREEE (reference sequence). The CDR3 DNA follows: TGTGCCAGCAGCGGGTCACTAGCGGGGGCGAACACCGGGGAGCTGTTTTTT. The encoded protein is CASSGSLAGANTGELFF.

V and J are TRBV5-6 and TRBJ2-7; D perhaps matches TRBD1 (6 bases). In germline, CDR1 is SGHDT, CDR2 YYEEEE. The CDR3 runs 15 residues. Trimming took off 0 bases at V and 6 bases at J, with 16 bases between the two ends. The CDR3 bases are TGTGCCAGCAGCTTGGTTGGCACCAAAGGGGGCGAGCAGTACTTC. This codes for CASSLVGTKGGEQYF.

The chain has TRBV6-1 and TRBJ2-5, with 7 positions matching TRBD2. The germline V gene has CDR1 MNHNS and CDR2 SASEGT. After removal of 4 bases from V and 5 bases from J, the junction contained 10 bases not matched to a gene. CDR3 length: 15 residues. This chain's CDR3 is CASSVGGRAWETQYF. In DNA form, the CDR3 reads TGTGCCAGCAGTGTAGGAGGGAGGGCCTGGGAGACCCAGTACTTC.

This chain uses TRBV28 with TRBJ1-2; no definite D call. Germline CDR1 MDHEN, CDR2 SYDVKM. Trimming removed 3 bases at V and 4 bases at J, with 6 bases between. CDR3 length: 12 amino acids. CDR3 in DNA: TGTGCCAGCAGTTTCGTCTCCTATGGCTACACCTTC. This codes for CASSFVSYGYTF.

In DNA form, the CDR3 reads TGTGCCAGCAGACCAAGGACAGGGCTCTATGGCTACACCTTC. Amino acid sequence: CASRPRTGLYGYTF. This rearrangement joins TRBV2 to TRBJ1-2; TRBD1 matches 8 bases. CDR3 length: 14 residues. Looked up from germline, CDR1 is SNHLY and CDR2 is FYNNEI. After removal of 6 bases from V and 4 bases from J, the junction contained 7 bases not matched to a gene.

This chain links TRBV9 with TRBJ2-2; 7 bases agree with TRBD2. The germline V gene encodes CDR1 SGDLS and CDR2 YYNGEE. The junction had 14 bases not matched to a gene; V was cut back by 7 bases and J by 5 bases. The CDR3 runs 16 residues. Here the CDR3 DNA reads TGTGCCAGCCTCCCCGGGTCTAGCGGACCAACCGGGGAGCTGTTTTTT. It translates to CASLPGSSGPTGELFF.

The CDR3 reads CASSLSGGSLIYEQFF. In DNA, the CDR3 is TGTGCCAGCAGCTTATCGGGCGGGAGTCTTATCTATGAGCAGTTCTTC. The chain couples TRBV7-6 to TRBJ2-1; 7 nucleotides agree with TRBD2. Trimming took 2 bases from V and 8 from J; bases not matched to a gene: 12. Per the germline V gene, CDR1 is SGHVS and CDR2 is FNYEAQ. The length of the CDR3 is 16 residues.

Comment on this clone: The same CDR3 also results from other DNA sequences found in this sample. V usage is TRBV18 and J usage is TRBJ1-1; a possible D gene is TRBD1 (5 bases). Germline values: CDR1 KGHSH, CDR2 LQKENI. The CDR3 totals 14 residues. V gave up 2 bases and J gave up 0 bases, with 7 bases separating them. CDR3 sequence reads: CASSPGALNTEAFF. Here the CDR3 DNA reads TGTGCCAGCTCACCAGGGGCGTTGAACACTGAAGCTTTCTTT.

The chain has TRBV4-1 and TRBJ2-5; TRBD2 matches at 8 bases. Losses at the gene ends were 6 bases for V and 2 bases for J; bases not matched to a gene: 11. The CDR3 runs 16 residues. Germline lookup yields CDR1 MGHRA and CDR2 YSYEKL. CDR3 nucleotide sequence: TGCGCCAGCAGTCGTGACCTGTTAGCGGGGCAAGAGACCCAGTACTTC. Amino acids: CASSRDLLAGQETQYF.

This sequence joins TRBV7-9 and TRBJ2-5; 8 bases map to TRBD1. This CDR3 is built from 14 residues. Germline values: CDR1 SEHNR, CDR2 FQNEAQ (reference sequence). Trimming at V came to 8 bases and at J to 3 bases, leaving 8 bases not matched to a gene. CDR3 nucleotide sequence: TGTGCCAGCCGAAAGGACAGGGTGAAAGAGACCCAGTACTTC. Translation: CASRKDRVKETQYF.

The chain has TRBV27 and TRBJ2-7; a possible D gene is TRBD2 (5 bases). The CDR3 spans 13 residues. The V end was cut by 7 bases, the J end by 0 bases, with 10 bases between. The germline V gene encodes CDR1 MNHEY and CDR2 SMNVEV (reference sequence). The CDR3 DNA is TGTGCCAGCAAGGCGGGCCTCTCCTACGAGCAGTACTTC. Its protein product is CASKAGLSYEQYF.

This rearrangement joins TRBV2 to TRBJ2-3; D gene ambiguous. The V end lost 8 bases, the J end lost 5 bases, and 20 bases lay between the germline ends. Germline V CDR1 and CDR2: SNHLY, FYNNEI. The CDR3 is 15 amino acids. CDR3 in amino acids: CASQKGSYPVDTQYF. DNA of the CDR3: TGTGCCAGCCAAAAGGGCTCCTACCCAGTAGATACGCAGTATTTT.

The chain uses TRBV9 and TRBJ1-1; perhaps TRBD1 as D (5 bases). Germline assignment: CDR1 SGDLS and CDR2 YYNGEE. V gave up 0 bases and J gave up 3 bases, with 9 bases separating them. CDR3 length equals 14 residues. The CDR3 here is CASSVVVGDTEAFF. The CDR3 nucleotides are TGTGCCAGCAGCGTAGTAGTGGGGGACACTGAAGCTTTCTTT.

This rearrangement joins TRBV11-2 to TRBJ2-2, with 7 bases identical to TRBD1. This CDR3 comprises 14 residues. CDR1 and CDR2 (germline): SGHAT, FQNNGV. V lost 4 bases, J lost 4 bases, and 3 bases stayed unmatched. The CDR3: CASSSDRATGELFF. Here the CDR3 DNA reads TGTGCCAGCAGCTCAGACAGGGCCACCGGGGAGCTGTTTTTT. The full variable domain, completed using reference TRBV11-2 and TRBJ2-2, is EAGVAQSPRYKIIEKRQSVAFWCNPISGHATLYWYQQILGQGPKLLIQFQNNGVVDDSQLPKDRFSAERLKGVDSTLKIQPAKLEDSAVYLCASSSDRATGELFFGEGSRLTVL.